These T cell receptor beta chains were read from a single sample in a study of T-cell memory formation after mild COVID-19. TCRdb independently ran MiXCR on the 5' RACE reads; one entry per CDR3 protein. The table includes around 130,000 distinct CDR3 sequences, 15% to 20% detected once. Sequenced: PBMCs or a T cell subset sorted from them (not recorded which). The receptors were gathered from a man between 18 and 35 years old who had mild COVID-19 (a few samples of this study predate the infection). Cell type and time point are not known. CDR3s include the opening cysteine and the closing phenylalanine or tryptophan. A D gene is named only where the DNA matches it firmly. Clone size is not always given. Where it is, it says once, few, many or a class for expanded clones.

clone_size	v_call	j_call	d_call	cdr3_length	cdr3_nt	cdr3_aa
few	TRBV24-1	TRBJ2-5	TRBD2	16	TGTGCCACCAGTGATCCGACTAGCGGGAGACAAGAGACCCAGTACTTC	CATSDPTSGRQETQYF
few	TRBV4-2	TRBJ2-1	TRBD2	14	TGTGCCAGCAGCCGGTCCGGGACTAATAATGAGCAGTTCTTC	CASSRSGTNNEQFF
many	TRBV11-3	TRBJ2-1	TRBD2	16	TGTGCCAGCAGCTTAGTCGGCGGGGGGGCCGGCAATGAGCAGTTCTTC	CASSLVGGGAGNEQFF
NA	TRBV15	TRBJ2-5	NA	16	TGTGCCACCAGCAGAGATGTAGACTCGTACCAAGAGACCCAGTACTTC	CATSRDVDSYQETQYF
few	TRBV11-2	TRBJ1-2	NA	12	TGTGCCAGCAGCTTCGATAACTATGGCTACACCTTC	CASSFDNYGYTF
NA	TRBV6-1	TRBJ1-2	NA	12	TGTGCCAGCACTCCGGAAAACTATGGCTACACCTTC	CASTPENYGYTF
NA	TRBV12-3/TRBV12-4	TRBJ2-3	NA	13	TGTGCCAGCAGTTTTCTCAGCACAGATACGCAGTATTTT	CASSFLSTDTQYF
many	TRBV7-3	TRBJ2-3	NA	14	TGTGCCAGCAGCCGGGCAGGGCTCCCAGATACGCAGTATTTT	CASSRAGLPDTQYF
NA	TRBV29-1	TRBJ2-3	NA	10	TGCAGCGGGGGGTGGGATACGCAGTATTTT	CSGGWDTQYF
NA	TRBV6-5	TRBJ2-7	NA	13	TGTGCCAGCAGACCTAACACCTACTACGAGCAGTACTTC	CASRPNTYYEQYF
few	TRBV28	TRBJ2-2	NA	13	TGTGCCAGCCGGACCACGAACACCGGGGAGCTGTTTTTT	CASRTTNTGELFF
NA	TRBV7-2	TRBJ2-6	NA	16	TGTGCCAGCAGCCCCTGGACCGCTCAGGGGGCCAACGTCCTGACTTTC	CASSPWTAQGANVLTF
NA	TRBV7-2	TRBJ2-1	TRBD2	15	TGTGCCAGCAGCTTAGTAGCGGGGGGGTATGGTGAGCAGTTCTTC	CASSLVAGGYGEQFF
NA	TRBV4-1	TRBJ2-5	NA	15	TGCGCCAGCAGCCGAATACAGGGCTGGGAAGAGACCCAGTACTTC	CASSRIQGWEETQYF
NA	TRBV10-3	TRBJ2-5	NA	11	TGTGCCATCTCTCGGGGCGAGACCCAGTACTTC	CAISRGETQYF
NA	TRBV5-1	TRBJ1-1	NA	13	TGCGCCAGCAGCGCCGACAGTTACACTGAAGCTTTCTTT	CASSADSYTEAFF
few	TRBV24-1	TRBJ2-3	NA	13	TGTGCCACCAGTGATTTCGGGGGAGATACGCAGTATTTT	CATSDFGGDTQYF
NA	TRBV28	TRBJ1-1	NA	15	TGTGCCAGCAGGGCTTCTTACGGATTCGGGAGCGAAGCTTTCTTT	CASRASYGFGSEAFF
few	TRBV11-2	TRBJ1-2	TRBD1	17	TGTGCCAGCAGCTTAAACAGGGGATTCAAGATGAGCTATGGCTACACCTTC	CASSLNRGFKMSYGYTF
NA	TRBV7-9	TRBJ2-5	NA	15	TGTGCCAGCAGCTGGGGGCAGGAGGGGTCGGAGACCCAGTACTTC	CASSWGQEGSETQYF
few	TRBV3-1	TRBJ1-3	NA	13	TGTGCCAGCAGTCCAAGGTGGGAGGACACCATATATTTT	CASSPRWEDTIYF
few	TRBV18	TRBJ2-5	TRBD1	16	TGTGCCAGCTCACCATTAACGACAGGGGGCACGGGGACCCAGTACTTC	CASSPLTTGGTGTQYF
NA	TRBV19	TRBJ2-1	NA	11	TGTGCCAGTACCGGGTGGAATGAGCAGTTCTTC	CASTGWNEQFF
NA	TRBV7-3	TRBJ2-3	NA	16	TGTGCCAGCAGCTTACTCGGCGGGGCAGGCACAGATACGCAGTATTTT	CASSLLGGAGTDTQYF
few	TRBV5-1	TRBJ2-3	TRBD2	17	TGCGCCAGCAGCGCCAGGGAGGGGAGGGCCCTCATGAATACGCAGTATTTT	CASSAREGRALMNTQYF
few	TRBV7-9	TRBJ2-5	TRBD2	16	TGTGCCAGCAGCTTAGACCTAATAGCGGGGAAAGAGACCCAGTACTTC	CASSLDLIAGKETQYF
NA	TRBV7-3	TRBJ2-7	TRBD2	14	TGTGCCAGCAGCTCTAGCGGGGGTCCCTACGAGCAGTACTTC	CASSSSGGPYEQYF
few	TRBV5-5	TRBJ2-3	NA	13	TGTGCCAGCAGCTTGGGACAGGCGAATACGCAGTATTTT	CASSLGQANTQYF
few	TRBV6-6	TRBJ1-5	NA	16	TGTGCCAGCAGTAACCGGCGGGGGGGAAGCAATCAGCCCCAGCATTTT	CASSNRRGGSNQPQHF
many	TRBV4-1	TRBJ1-1	NA	12	TGCGCCAGCAGCCAAGGGGGGGTAAAGCCTTTCTTT	CASSQGGVKPFF
NA	TRBV20-1	TRBJ2-5	TRBD2	16	TGCAGTGCTAGTGGGCTAGCGGGGGCCTCCCAAGAGACCCAGTACTTC	CSASGLAGASQETQYF
NA	TRBV6-1	TRBJ1-5	NA	20	TGTGCCAGCAGTGAACGCCACCCGACTACGCTTGAAAGACTCGGGCAGCCCCAGCATTTT	CASSERHPTTLERLGQPQHF
NA	TRBV27	TRBJ2-3	NA	15	TGTGCCAGCAGTTTACGGAGGTGGGGCACAGATACGCAGTATTTT	CASSLRRWGTDTQYF
few	TRBV6-2/TRBV6-3	TRBJ2-7	TRBD1	16	TGTGCCAGCAGAACTAGGACAGGCCCTTCGTCCTACGAGCAGTACTTC	CASRTRTGPSSYEQYF
NA	TRBV18	TRBJ1-4	NA	14	TGTGCCAGCTCACCATCGTTGACAGATGAAAAACTGTTTTTT	CASSPSLTDEKLFF
NA	TRBV18	TRBJ1-4	NA	17	TGTGCCAGCTCACCAACGGGACCGCTTGCAACTAATGAAAAACTGTTTTTT	CASSPTGPLATNEKLFF
NA	TRBV6-5	TRBJ1-2	NA	14	TGTGCCAGCAGCCCACAGGGAAGGGACTATGGCTACACCTTC	CASSPQGRDYGYTF
few	TRBV4-3	TRBJ1-5	NA	13	TGCGCCAGCAGCCTGGGGGAGAATCAGCCCCAGCATTTT	CASSLGENQPQHF
once	TRBV7-2	TRBJ1-2	NA	14	TGTGCCAGCAGCTTAGAAGGAGGGCCGGGAGGCTACACCTTC	CASSLEGGPGGYTF
few	TRBV14	TRBJ2-5	NA	16	TGTGCCAGCAGCCAAGGCACCGGGACTGGCGGAGAGACCCAGTACTTC	CASSQGTGTGGETQYF
NA	TRBV5-1	TRBJ1-1	NA	15	TGCGCCAGCAGCTTGGTGGGAGGGACGAACACTGAAGCTTTCTTT	CASSLVGGTNTEAFF
many	TRBV4-3	TRBJ2-3	TRBD2	15	TGCGCCAGCAGCCCGCTAGCGGGCCGCCCCCAAACGCAGTATTTT	CASSPLAGRPQTQYF
few	TRBV7-2	TRBJ1-6	TRBD1	19	TGTGCCAGCAGCTTAGAGTTCACAGGGGATGGAGGGTATAATTCACCCCTCCACTTT	CASSLEFTGDGGYNSPLHF
few	TRBV28	TRBJ2-4	NA	14	TGTGCCAGCAGTTTACGGGGTAACAAAAACATTCAGTACTTC	CASSLRGNKNIQYF
few	TRBV19	TRBJ2-1	NA	13	TGTGCCAGTAGTATCGAATCGGGAAATGAGCAGTTCTTC	CASSIESGNEQFF
NA	TRBV5-1	TRBJ1-1	NA	16	TGCGCCAGCAGCCGACTATCGACTTCAGGATCAACTGAAGCTTTCTTT	CASSRLSTSGSTEAFF
NA	TRBV4-3	TRBJ2-1	NA	16	TGCGCCAGCAGCCAAACGGCAGGGTACCCCTACAATGAGCAGTTCTTC	CASSQTAGYPYNEQFF
NA	TRBV3-1	TRBJ1-3	TRBD1	15	TGTGCCAGCAGCCCGACAGGGCTCTCTGGAAACACCATATATTTT	CASSPTGLSGNTIYF
few	TRBV12-3/TRBV12-4	TRBJ1-1	NA	19	TGTGCCAGCAGTTTTTTTATCCGGCGGGGTTTCATTGGTGACACTGAAGCTTTCTTT	CASSFFIRRGFIGDTEAFF
many	TRBV6-6	TRBJ2-5	NA	12	TGTGCCAGCAGTAGGACCATCGAGACCCAGTACTTC	CASSRTIETQYF
NA	TRBV7-2	TRBJ1-1	TRBD1	14	TGTGCCAGCATACGGGACAGGGAGGGGACTGAAGCTTTCTTT	CASIRDREGTEAFF
many	TRBV12-3/TRBV12-4	TRBJ2-1	NA	13	TGTGCCAGCAGTTTCGGCAGGTACAATGAGCAGTTCTTC	CASSFGRYNEQFF
NA	TRBV11-2	TRBJ2-3	NA	15	TGTGCCAGCAGCTTAGCCTCCACTTCCCCCGATACGCAGTATTTT	CASSLASTSPDTQYF
few	TRBV4-2	TRBJ2-3	NA	16	TGTGCCAGCAGCCAAGAGGCGCTACCGGGCACAGATACGCAGTATTTT	CASSQEALPGTDTQYF
many	TRBV7-2	TRBJ2-3	TRBD2	15	TGTGCCAGCAGCTTCGGGACTAGGAGGACAGATACGCAGTATTTT	CASSFGTRRTDTQYF
NA	TRBV15	TRBJ1-1	NA	14	TGTGCCACCAGCAAGACGCTCTGGGGGACTGAAGCTTTCTTT	CATSKTLWGTEAFF
NA	TRBV11-2	TRBJ1-1	NA	15	TGTGCCAGCAGCTTAGAGAGGGGGGGTCGAACTGAAGCTTTCTTT	CASSLERGGRTEAFF
NA	TRBV5-1	TRBJ1-2	NA	14	TGCGCCAGCAGCTTGGAGGAGGGGCACTATGGCTACACCTTC	CASSLEEGHYGYTF
few	TRBV20-1	TRBJ1-1	NA	11	TGCAGTGCTAAGAGCTCGGGTGAAGCTTTCTTT	CSAKSSGEAFF